This paragraph reports one T cell receptor beta chain. This sample is drawn from a study of response to subunit inactivated influenza vaccine. TCRdb called the RT-PCR reads again in MiXCR, with one record for every CDR3 protein. The sample includes about 700,000 distinct CDR3 sequences, more than 15% seen only once; the top ten take 11%. Trimming left V 1 base short and J 3 bases short, with 9 bases between. The germline V gene encodes CDR1 LNHNV and CDR2 YYDKDF (reference sequence). This CDR3 has 14 residues. The chain combines TRBV15 with TRBJ1-2; D is undetermined. This receptor was identified in a man aged 50-59 years who received an inactivated influenza vaccine. This sample comprised PBMCs from blood, obtained roughly 12 days after vaccination. The CDR3 DNA follows: TGTGCCACCAGCAGAGGGGATTGGGACTATGGCTACACCTTC. This codes for CATSRGDWDYGYTF.